The 26 T cell receptor beta chains given below trace back to one sample, sequenced in a study of T cells in Graves' hyperthyroidism and ophthalmopathy. Amplification of TCR beta CDR3 regions used RNA as the template. Primed by the HTBI set, a first-round RT-PCR was run on the TCR CDR3. TCRdb re-called the multiplex PCR reads with MiXCR, one entry per CDR3 protein. This repertoire shows roughly 660,000 distinct CDR3 sequences, roughly 17% found once; its top ten account for around 15%. The sequencing sample was made of blood. The receptors originated from a middle-aged man with Graves' hyperthyroidism.

This clonotype was picked up many times. The chain is built from TRBV7-2 and TRBJ1-1, with 7 nucleotides matching TRBD1. V shed 3 bases and J 2 bases; nucleotides not matched to a gene: 9. Per germline, CDR1 SGHTA and CDR2 FQGNSA. The CDR3 consists of 16 residues. CDR3 in DNA: TGTGCCAGCAGCTTCCGTCAGGGGGAAGGTAACACTGAAGCTTTCTTT. Protein sequence: CASSFRQGEGNTEAFF. Full variable domain (missing parts from reference TRBV7-2 and TRBJ1-1): GAGVSQSPSNKVTEKGKDVELRCDPISGHTALYWYRQSLGQGLEFLIYFQGNSAPDKSGLPSDRFSAERTGGSVSTLTIQRTQQEDSAVYLCASSFRQGEGNTEAFFGQGTRLTVV.

There are a few counts of this clonotype. The V and J genes are TRBV24-1 and TRBJ2-3; possibly TRBD2 for D (5 bases). The V end was cut by 3 bases, the J end by 0 bases, with 15 bases between. This CDR3 has 17 residues. Germline CDR1 is KGHDR and CDR2 is SFDVKD. CDR3 sequence: CATSDQDGGCSTDTQYF. For the CDR3, the DNA is TGTGCCACCAGTGATCAAGACGGCGGGTGTAGCACAGATACGCAGTATTTT.

This clonotype was seen at least ten times. CDR3 sequence reads: CASTKKGGEAFF. For the CDR3, the DNA is TGTGCCAGCACCAAAAAGGGGGGTGAAGCTTTCTTT. The chain is built from TRBV28 and TRBJ1-1, with TRBD1 as a possible D gene (6 bases). The V and J ends lost 7 bases and 7 bases respectively, with 13 bases between them. The length of the CDR3 is 12 residues. The germline gives CDR1 MDHEN, CDR2 SYDVKM.

This clonotype was recorded a few times. In DNA form, the CDR3 reads TGTGCCAGCATCTACCGGAACCAGAGTAATAGCAATCAGCCCCAGCATTTT. It is translated as CASIYRNQSNSNQPQHF. This rearrangement joins TRBV7-6 to TRBJ1-5; D gene unclear. The CDR3 has 17 residues. Germline V gene sequence: CDR1 SGHVS, CDR2 FNYEAQ. V lost 7 bases, J lost 0 bases, and 19 bases lay in between.

Points on this clonotype: A much larger clone sits a single nucleotide away, making a read error possible. The V and J genes are TRBV2 and TRBJ2-5, with 7 bases fitting TRBD1. Per the germline V gene, CDR1 is SNHLY and CDR2 is FYNNEI. The CDR3 covers 14 residues. CDR3 sequence reads: CASGELTGAETQYF. CDR3 coding DNA: TGTGCCAGCGGTGAATTAACAGGGGCAGAGACCCAGTACTTC.

This clonotype was recorded many times. This chain joins TRBV12-3 or TRBV12-4 and TRBJ1-1; 7 nucleotides align to TRBD1. The ends lost 7 bases at V and 0 bases at J; junction bases unmatched: 8. The CDR3 consists of 15 residues. The CDR3 sequence: CASKTTGVMNTEAFF. The CDR3 DNA reads as TGTGCCAGCAAGACAACAGGGGTCATGAACACTGAAGCTTTCTTT.

This chain links TRBV28 with TRBJ2-2, with no clear D. Trimming removed 3 bases at V and 6 bases at J, with 5 bases between. This CDR3 contains 12 residues. Germline CDR1 and CDR2: MDHEN and SYDVKM. CDR3 loop: CASSFYAGELFF. CDR3 nucleotides: TGTGCCAGCAGTTTTTACGCCGGGGAGCTGTTTTTT. Full variable domain (missing parts from reference TRBV28 and TRBJ2-2): DVKVTQSSRYLVKRTGEKVFLECVQDMDHENMFWYRQDPGLGLRLIYFSYDVKMKEKGDIPEGYSVSREKKERFSLILESASTNQTSMYLCASSFYAGELFFGEGSRLTVL.

This clonotype appeared a few times. V is TRBV5-1 and J is TRBJ2-4; the match to TRBD1 covers 8 bases. V was clipped by 6 bases and J by 1 base; unmatched bases: 15. There are 18 residues in the CDR3. Germline V gene lookup returns CDR1 SGHRS and CDR2 YFSETQ. The CDR3 sequence is CASIVGQGWLAAKNIQYF. The DNA for the CDR3 is TGCGCCAGCATCGTTGGACAGGGATGGTTAGCGGCCAAAAACATTCAGTACTTC.

This clonotype was recorded a few times. CDR3 in DNA: TGTGCCAGCAGTTACTCTCTCCAGGGAGTGTACGAGCAGTACTTC. Its translation: CASSYSLQGVYEQYF. The rearrangement links TRBV6-5 to TRBJ2-7, with D possibly called TRBD1 or TRBD2 (5 bases each). V lost 0 bases and J 4 bases, leaving 13 bases between the germline ends. Germline CDR1 reads MNHEY; CDR2 reads SVGAGI. This CDR3 region has 15 residues.

The gene calls are TRBV10-3 and TRBJ2-3; 7 nucleotides line up with TRBD1. V lost 11 bases to trimming and J lost 4 bases; unmatched junction nucleotides: 6. The germline gives CDR1 ENHRY, CDR2 SYGVKD. The CDR3 contains 12 residues. DNA of the CDR3: TGTGCCGTCGGAGGACAGGCAGATACGCAGTATTTT. Encoded protein: CAVGGQADTQYF.

There are many counts of this clonotype. J is TRBJ2-7 and V is TRBV2; 8 nucleotides line up with TRBD1. J lost 3 bases, V lost 5 bases, and 9 bases had no gene match. The germline V gene has CDR1 SNHLY and CDR2 FYNNEI. CDR3 length: 15 residues. The CDR3 region has the DNA TGTGCCAGCAGTCCTGAGACAGGGGCGAGCTACGAGCAGTACTTC. This gives the protein CASSPETGASYEQYF.

This clonotype was seen repeatedly, ten times or more. The chain combines TRBV18 with TRBJ1-1; 12 bases agree with TRBD1. From germline, CDR1 is KGHSH and CDR2 LQKENI. V dropped 2 bases and J dropped 4; count of bases not matched to a gene: 5. The CDR3 loop spans 16 amino acids. The CDR3 protein is CASSPGGTGGRTEAFF. The CDR3 DNA follows: TGTGCCAGCTCACCAGGTGGGACAGGGGGCCGCACTGAAGCTTTCTTT. Together with reference TRBV18 and TRBJ1-1, the CDR3 gives the full variable domain: NAGVMQNPRHLVRRRGQEARLRCSPMKGHSHVYWYRQLPEEGLKFMVYLQKENIIDESGMPKERFSAEFPKEGPSILRIQQVVRGDSAAYFCASSPGGTGGRTEAFFGQGTRLTVV.

This clonotype was counted at least ten times. The V call is TRBV19, the J call TRBJ2-5, with D perhaps TRBD1 (5 bases). From germline, CDR1 is LNHDA and CDR2 SQIVND (reference sequence). The CDR3 spans 14 residues. Deletions cut 7 bases from V and 1 base from J, with 13 bases between. The CDR3 protein is CASNGHTFQETQYF. CDR3 sequence (DNA): TGTGCCAGTAATGGACACACCTTCCAAGAGACCCAGTACTTC.

This clonotype was observed many times. Its ends do not fully match the called genes, so a read error is possible. The chain joins TRBV5-1 to TRBJ1-5; a weak D match, TRBD1 (6 bases). The CDR3 runs to 15 residues. Germline lookup yields CDR1 SGHRS and CDR2 YFSETQ. The CDR3 sequence: CASSLGGGSNQPQHF. Written as DNA, the CDR3 is TGTGCCAGCAGTTTAGGGGGAGGTAGCAATCAGCCCCAGCATTTT.

The gene calls are TRBV29-1 and TRBJ1-5; TRBD1 aligns across 9 bases. From germline, CDR1 is SQVTM and CDR2 ANQGSEA. The junction had 9 bases not matched to a gene; V was cut back by 6 bases and J by 6 bases. The CDR3 sequence is 14 residues long. The CDR3 reads CSVRDRGAFQPQHF. The DNA of the CDR3 is TGCAGCGTCCGCGACAGGGGGGCTTTTCAGCCCCAGCATTTT.

The sample holds many counts of this clonotype. V is TRBV9 and J is TRBJ2-1; 7 bases are a match to TRBD2. The junction had 9 bases not matched to a gene; V was cut back by 4 bases and J by 8 bases. Germline V CDR1 and CDR2: SGDLS, YYNGEE. The length of the CDR3 is 14 residues. CDR3 sequence reads: CASSPGLPMDEQFF. The DNA for the CDR3 is TGTGCCAGCAGCCCGGGACTACCGATGGATGAGCAGTTCTTC.

This clonotype has a count of ten or more. The chain links TRBV9 to TRBJ1-1, with D perhaps TRBD1 (5 bases). The CDR3 totals 14 residues. CDR1 SGDLS and CDR2 YYNGEE come from the germline V gene. Trimming shortened V by 0 bases and J by 1 base, and 7 bases separated the two germline ends. The CDR3 loop is CASSVEQGNTEAFF. As DNA, the CDR3 is TGTGCCAGCAGCGTAGAGCAGGGGAACACTGAAGCTTTCTTT.

This clonotype occurred a few times. The rearrangement links TRBV10-3 to TRBJ2-7; D remains unclear. V dropped 7 bases and J dropped 1 base, with 8 bases sitting between them. Germline-derived CDR1 and CDR2 are ENHRY and SYGVKD. The CDR3 loop spans 12 amino acids. This chain's CDR3 is CAIKAGSYEQYF. CDR3 nucleotide sequence: TGTGCCATCAAGGCCGGGTCCTACGAGCAGTACTTC.

This clonotype was observed many times. The chain has TRBV30 and TRBJ2-5, with 8 nucleotides matching TRBD2. The CDR3 runs to 13 residues. CDR1 and CDR2 (germline): GTSNPN, SVGIG (reference sequence). V lost 8 bases and J lost 5; bases outside the gene matches: 10. CDR3 bases: TGTGCCCAAGCCAGCGGGAGAGGGGAGACCCAGTACTTC. It yields the protein CAQASGRGETQYF.

This rearrangement joins TRBV5-1 to TRBJ1-1, with D possibly matching TRBD1 (5 bases). V gave up 4 bases and J gave up 7 bases, with 23 bases separating them. The V gene's germline CDR1 is SGHRS and CDR2 YFSETQ. The CDR3 extends over 16 amino acids. The CDR3 nucleotides read TGCGCCAGCAGCACACCCCTGCAGGGTCGGTGGAATGAAGCTTTCTTT. Its protein is CASSTPLQGRWNEAFF.

This clonotype was detected many times. The chain carries TRBV28 and TRBJ1-2; 10 nucleotides agree with TRBD1. The CDR3 is 14 residues long. Per the germline V gene, CDR1 is MDHEN and CDR2 is SYDVKM. V was clipped by 5 bases and J by 1 base; unmatched bases: 1. CDR3 amino acids: CASSGDRGNYGYTF. In DNA form, the CDR3 reads TGTGCCAGCAGTGGGGACAGGGGTAACTATGGCTACACCTTC.

This clonotype was counted at least ten times. The chain couples TRBV11-3 to TRBJ2-1; 8 positions agree with TRBD2. Looked up from germline, CDR1 is SGHNT and CDR2 is YENEEA. The junction had 6 bases not matched to a gene; V was cut back by 1 base and J by 10 bases. The CDR3 totals 14 residues. The CDR3 reads CASSLASGRREQFF. The CDR3 DNA reads TGTGCCAGCAGCTTAGCCAGCGGGAGACGGGAGCAGTTCTTC.

The V gene is TRBV11-2, the J gene TRBJ2-1; 10 nucleotides match TRBD1. Germline CDR1 is SGHAT and CDR2 is FQNNGV. With 5 bases clipped from V and 8 bases from J, the junction kept 6 bases outside the gene matches. This CDR3 spans 14 amino acids. The CDR3: CASSPSTGGYEQFF. CDR3 sequence (DNA): TGTGCCAGCAGCCCTTCGACAGGGGGCTATGAGCAGTTCTTC.

V and J are TRBV5-1 and TRBJ2-1; 13 positions agree with TRBD2. Trimming removed 0 bases from V and 0 bases from J; junction bases left unmatched: 3. Germline CDR1 SGHRS, CDR2 YFSETQ. The CDR3 extends over 18 amino acids. In nucleotides, the CDR3 is TGCGCCAGCAGCTTGGAACTAGCGGGAGGGAGCTCCTACAATGAGCAGTTCTTC. Protein: CASSLELAGGSSYNEQFF.

This clonotype was seen ten or more times. One end of the junction varies from germline; a read error may be responsible. V usage is TRBV4-1 and J usage is TRBJ1-3, with no clear D. Looked up from germline, CDR1 is MGHRA and CDR2 is YSYEKL. This CDR3 contains 12 residues. Here the CDR3 DNA reads TGTGCCAGCAGCCAATCAGGAAACACCATATATTTT. It codes for CASSQSGNTIYF.

On this clonotype: A junction boundary mismatches the germline segment, possibly from a read error. The genes are TRBV6-1 and TRBJ2-2; 7 nucleotides agree with TRBD2. Germline CDR1 and CDR2: MNHNS and SASEGT. The CDR3 covers 12 residues. The CDR3 nucleotides read TGCGCGACTAGCCAGAACACCGGGGAGCTGTTTTTT. It yields the protein CATSQNTGELFF.